In its sample, the clone carrying this T cell receptor beta chain was seen once. It was cDNA, reverse transcribed from extracted RNA, that served as the sequencing template. The repertoire was sequenced with immunoSEQ multiplex PCR; TCRdb's copy has only in-frame clones and lacks some. The sample shows some 190,000 clones, approximately 51% of them seen only once. Treatment noted: oral pan-JAK inhibitor, 5-10 mg twice daily. The data were obtained in a study of CD8+ T cells in alopecia areata. Study as a whole: Severity was scored as percentage of affected scalp area in treated patients.

Germline V lookup: CDR1 SQVTM, CDR2 ANQGSEA. V was trimmed by 3 bases and J by 9 bases, leaving 14 bases between them. CDR3 length equals 12 residues. The input for sequencing was CD8+ T cells sorted from blood, taken around week 54, from a patient treated with tofacitinib. This clonotype was obtained from a human donor with alopecia areata. The V call is TRBV29-1, the J call TRBJ1-2; D ambiguous. For the CDR3, the DNA is TGCAGCGTTGATGTCGGGAGAGAACGCTACACCTTC. Translation: CSVDVGRERYTF. Together with reference TRBV29-1 and TRBJ1-2, the CDR3 gives the full variable domain: SAVISQKPSRDICQRGTSLTIQCQVDSQVTMMFWYRQQPGQSLTLIATANQGSEATYESGFVIDKFPISRPNLTFSTLTVSNMSPEDSSIYLCSVDVGRERYTFGSGTRLTVV.